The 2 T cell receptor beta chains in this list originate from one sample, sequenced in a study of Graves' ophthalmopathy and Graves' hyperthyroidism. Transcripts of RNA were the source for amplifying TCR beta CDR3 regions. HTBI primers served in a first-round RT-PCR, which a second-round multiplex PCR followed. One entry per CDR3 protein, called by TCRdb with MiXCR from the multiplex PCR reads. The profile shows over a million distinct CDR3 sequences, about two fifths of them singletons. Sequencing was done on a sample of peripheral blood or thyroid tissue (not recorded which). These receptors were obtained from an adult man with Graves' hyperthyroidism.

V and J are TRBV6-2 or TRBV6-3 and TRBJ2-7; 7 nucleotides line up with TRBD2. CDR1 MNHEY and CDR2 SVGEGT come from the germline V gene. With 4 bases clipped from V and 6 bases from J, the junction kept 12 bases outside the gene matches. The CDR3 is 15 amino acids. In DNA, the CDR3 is TGTGCCAGCAGTTTCAGGACTAGAACCTCGGGCGAGCAGTACTTC. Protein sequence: CASSFRTRTSGEQYF.

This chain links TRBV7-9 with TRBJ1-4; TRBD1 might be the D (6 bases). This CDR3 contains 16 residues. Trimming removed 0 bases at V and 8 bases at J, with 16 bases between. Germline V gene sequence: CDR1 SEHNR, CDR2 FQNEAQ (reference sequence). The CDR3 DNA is TGTGCCAGCAGCTTAGCTCCACAGGGCCTAGACGAAAAACTGTTTTTT. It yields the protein CASSLAPQGLDEKLFF.